This T cell receptor beta chain was found in a study of identical twins. MiXCR was run by TCRdb on the 5' RACE reads, yielding one entry per CDR3 protein. The table lists fewer than 900,000 distinct CDR3 sequences, around 21% of them singletons. The sample holds a few counts of this clonotype. Germline V gives CDR1 SQVTM, CDR2 ANQGSEA. Trimming took 4 bases from V and 2 from J, leaving 9 bases between them. This CDR3 contains 12 residues. Another study also made use of these data, one on T cells expressing NK-cell markers. That publication notes: The study drew TCR beta repertoires from sorted CD3+CD56+NKG2C+, CD3+CD56+NKG2C- and CD3+CD56-NKG2C+ T cells. Leadership of the CD3+CD56-NKG2C+ fraction also belonged to these clonotypes in several donors.

V gene TRBV29-1 combines with J gene TRBJ2-7; the D gene is possibly TRBD1 (6 bases). The clonotype comes from a woman aged 18-29 years in good health. Sequenced: PBMCs. This CDR3 is CSVGTVPYEQYF. The CDR3 nucleotides are TGCAGCGTTGGGACAGTTCCCTACGAGCAGTACTTC.